One sample yielded the 11 T cell receptor beta chains listed below, sequenced in a study of cytomegalovirus exposure and HLA in healthy donors. Vbeta (60) and Jbeta (13) primers were used in the PCR. The assay was immunoSEQ multiplex PCR, and TCRdb's table has in-frame clones only and misses some. The data contain some 160,000 clones, approximately 80% of them seen just once; the ten biggest clones take up 2% to 2.5%. Material for sequencing was PBMCs. These TCRs come from a man in his fifties in good health and CMV-seropositive.

The V call is TRBV9, the J call TRBJ1-1; D gene ambiguous. Germline V CDR1 and CDR2: SGDLS, YYNGEE. The V end was cut by 3 bases, the J end by 2 bases, with 11 bases between. This CDR3 region has 14 residues. This CDR3 reads CASSALVVNTEAFF. In nucleotides, the CDR3 is TGTGCCAGCAGCGCCCTGGTAGTAAACACTGAAGCTTTCTTT.

This clone has a single count. This chain connects TRBV19 to TRBJ2-7, with 7 bases lining up with TRBD2. The CDR3 totals 13 residues. Per the germline V gene, CDR1 is LNHDA and CDR2 is SQIVND (reference sequence). J lost 9 bases, V lost 8 bases, and 13 bases had no gene match. This CDR3 reads CASSPGGGVRQYF. The CDR3 nucleotides read TGTGCCAGTTCACCGGGGGGAGGGGTCCGGCAGTACTTC.

J is TRBJ1-6 and V is TRBV4-3; a possible D gene is TRBD1 (6 bases). Germline lookup yields CDR1 LGHNA and CDR2 YSLEER. V shed 3 bases and J shed 5 bases, with 8 bases lying between them. The CDR3 length is 14 residues. CDR3 nucleotide sequence: TGCGCCAGCAGCCAGAGACAGGATAATTCACCCCTCCACTTT. Translating it yields CASSQRQDNSPLHF.

This chain links TRBV28 with TRBJ1-4, with 12 positions matching TRBD1. V shed 10 bases and J 3 bases; nucleotides not matched to a gene: 6. The CDR3 spans 15 residues. Looked up from germline, CDR1 is MDHEN and CDR2 is SYDVKM. DNA for the CDR3: TGTGCCACCCGGGGACAGGGGGCCGCTAATGAAAAACTGTTTTTT. Translation gives CATRGQGAANEKLFF.

The V call is TRBV5-1, the J call TRBJ2-7; TRBD2 is a possible D gene (6 bases). The germline V and J ends were trimmed by 0 bases and 4 bases, with 11 bases remaining between them. The CDR3 runs to 14 residues. From germline, CDR1 is SGHRS and CDR2 YFSETQ. CDR3 sequence reads: CASSLEEGDYEQYF. CDR3 in DNA: TGCGCCAGCAGCTTGGAGGAGGGAGATTACGAGCAGTACTTC.

The chain joins TRBV21-1 to TRBJ2-1; the table assigns TRBD2, which was not confirmed against the DNA. TRBV21-1 is a recognized pseudogene. The CDR3 is 18 residues long. The CDR3: CASSDERGPRNSYNEQFF. In nucleotides, the CDR3 is TGTGCCAGCAGCGATGAGCGGGGCCCGCGTAATTCCTACAATGAGCAGTTCTTC.

V usage is TRBV7-9 and J usage is TRBJ2-1, with D unclear. The CDR3 consists of 13 residues. Germline V gene data show CDR1 as SEHNR and CDR2 as FQNEAQ (reference sequence). Between the trimmed V and J ends, which lost 7 bases and 4 bases, there was a span of 11 bases. CDR3: CASTLPRYNEQFF. The CDR3 DNA is TGTGCCAGCACCTTGCCTAGATACAATGAGCAGTTCTTC.

The V gene is TRBV19, the J gene TRBJ2-7; perhaps TRBD1 as D (6 bases). The CDR3 has 13 amino acids. The germline V gene has CDR1 LNHDA and CDR2 SQIVND (reference sequence). The germline V and J ends were trimmed by 4 bases and 2 bases, with 9 bases remaining between them. The CDR3 reads CASSTKGAYEQYF. CDR3 nucleotides: TGTGCCAGTAGTACAAAGGGGGCCTACGAGCAGTACTTC. The whole variable domain, remainder taken from reference TRBV19 and TRBJ2-7, is DGGITQSPKYLFRKEGQNVTLSCEQNLNHDAMYWYRQDPGQGLRLIYYSQIVNDFQKGDIAEGYSVSREKKESFPLTVTSAQKNPTAFYLCASSTKGAYEQYFGPGTRLTVT.

The chain has TRBV2 and TRBJ1-1, with TRBD1 as a possible D gene (5 bases). Germline V gene sequence: CDR1 SNHLY, CDR2 FYNNEI. V dropped 3 bases and J dropped 8 bases, with 13 bases sitting between them. The CDR3 extends over 13 amino acids. The CDR3 loop reads CASSDWGVGEAFF. The DNA of the CDR3 is TGTGCCAGCAGTGATTGGGGCGTCGGGGAAGCTTTCTTT.

The chain links TRBV11-3 to TRBJ2-1; 8 positions agree with TRBD2. The CDR3 runs to 17 residues. The trim removed 4 bases at V and 5 bases at J, leaving 13 bases unmatched. Germline V gives CDR1 SGHNT, CDR2 YENEEA. CDR3 protein: CASSSRGGAGVDNEQFF. CDR3 DNA sequence: TGTGCCAGCAGCTCTCGGGGCGGAGCGGGGGTAGACAATGAGCAGTTCTTC.

This rearrangement joins TRBV6-1 to TRBJ2-5; a weak D match, TRBD2 (6 bases). Per germline, CDR1 MNHNS and CDR2 SASEGT. The CDR3 loop spans 14 amino acids. Trimming took off 6 bases at V and 5 bases at J, with 16 bases between the two ends. CDR3 nucleotide sequence: TGTGCCAGCAGGGTAGCGGCTGCAACGGAGACCCAGTACTTC. Translation: CASRVAAATETQYF.